This passage covers 10 T cell receptor beta chains from one sample sequenced in a study of cytomegalovirus exposure and HLA in healthy donors. The primer mix had 60 Vbeta and 13 Jbeta primers. The table came from immunoSEQ multiplex PCR; TCRdb's copy has only in-frame clones and leaves some out. Of 60,000 to 70,000 clones in the sample, 70% to 85% were seen once. Sequencing was carried out using PBMCs. The receptor source for this set is a man aged 60 to 69 in good health and CMV-seropositive.

The rearrangement joins TRBV5-1 to TRBJ1-1; weak D call: TRBD1 (6 bases). V gave up 2 bases and J gave up 10 bases, with 9 bases separating them. Germline assignment: CDR1 SGHRS and CDR2 YFSETQ. The CDR3 extends over 11 amino acids. CDR3 region: CASSLGGVAFF. The CDR3 DNA sequence: TGCGCCAGCAGCTTAGGGGGTGTAGCTTTCTTT.

The V and J genes are TRBV29-1 and TRBJ1-1, with 8 nucleotides matching TRBD1. Germline CDR1 reads SQVTM; CDR2 reads ANQGSEA. The CDR3 spans 16 residues. The ends lost 5 bases at V and 4 bases at J; junction bases unmatched: 15. CDR3 nucleotides: TGCAGCGTTCACCCCCTCGCAGGGGGCGAGGGCACTGAAGCTTTCTTT. It codes for CSVHPLAGGEGTEAFF.

This clone occurred a few times. This CDR3 is CASSEPGQANYGYTF. The CDR3 coding sequence is TGTGCCAGCAGTGAACCGGGACAGGCGAACTATGGCTACACCTTC. The chain employs TRBV6-1 and TRBJ1-2; 8 nucleotides agree with TRBD1. Trimming removed 2 bases from V and 2 bases from J; junction bases left unmatched: 4. This CDR3 has 15 amino acids. Germline values: CDR1 MNHNS, CDR2 SASEGT.

This chain links TRBV11-3 with TRBJ2-7; 7 bases are a match to TRBD1. This CDR3 is 16 amino acids long. The germline V gene encodes CDR1 SGHNT and CDR2 YENEEA. Losses at the gene ends were 0 bases for V and 6 bases for J; bases not matched to a gene: 11. The CDR3 bases are TGTGCCAGCAGCTTAGATCCAAGGGGGCCTAGATTCGAGCAGTACTTC. Translated: CASSLDPRGPRFEQYF. Using reference TRBV11-3 and TRBJ2-7 for the parts outside the CDR3, the full variable domain is EAGVVQSPRYKIIEKKQPVAFWCNPISGHNTLYWYLQNLGQGPELLIRYENEEAVDDSQLPKDRFSAERLKGVDSTLKIQPAELGDSAVYLCASSLDPRGPRFEQYFGPGTRLTVT.

The chain links TRBV2 to TRBJ2-1, with 10 bases lining up with TRBD2. J was trimmed by 3 bases and V by 5 bases; bases with no gene match: 7. Germline CDR1 reads SNHLY; CDR2 reads FYNNEI. The CDR3 totals 16 residues. CDR3 sequence reads: CASSSSSGGGYNEQFF. CDR3 sequence (DNA): TGTGCCAGCAGTTCTTCTAGCGGGGGTGGCTACAATGAGCAGTTCTTC.

V is TRBV6-1 and J is TRBJ2-2, with TRBD2 identical over 11 bases. The CDR3 has 14 residues. The J segment lost 6 bases and the V segment lost 10 bases, leaving 7 bases of the junction unmatched. Germline V CDR1 and CDR2: MNHNS, SASEGT. The CDR3 protein is CATRLAGIPGELFF. In DNA form, the CDR3 reads TGTGCCACAAGACTAGCGGGAATACCCGGGGAGCTGTTTTTT.

The chain links TRBV6-6 to TRBJ2-7, with no clear D. The CDR3 covers 13 residues. Germline lookup yields CDR1 MNHNY and CDR2 SVGAGI (reference sequence). The germline V and J ends were trimmed by 5 bases and 3 bases, with 11 bases remaining between them. CDR3 in amino acids: CASSTLGVYEQYF. In DNA, the CDR3 is TGTGCCAGCAGTACCTTAGGAGTCTACGAGCAGTACTTC.

This rearrangement joins TRBV5-1 to TRBJ2-5, with D unresolved. Germline V lookup: CDR1 SGHRS, CDR2 YFSETQ. Trimming pared 1 base from V and 3 bases from J, leaving 4 bases between. The CDR3 runs 12 residues. CDR3 sequence reads: CASSLPEETQYF. The CDR3 DNA reads TGCGCCAGCAGCTTGCCAGAAGAGACCCAGTACTTC.

This clone appeared a few times. This chain uses TRBV7-2 with TRBJ1-1; 12 bases fit TRBD1. The trim removed 6 bases at V and 12 bases at J, leaving 8 bases unmatched. Germline V gives CDR1 SGHTA, CDR2 FQGNSA. CDR3 size: 13 residues. CDR3 sequence reads: CASSFRDRGLTFF. In DNA, the CDR3 is TGTGCCAGCAGTTTCCGGGACAGGGGGCTTACTTTCTTT.

V gene TRBV6-6 combines with J gene TRBJ2-7; 11 bases fit TRBD2. The CDR3 loop spans 13 amino acids. Trimming took 5 bases from V and 5 from J; bases not matched to a gene: 2. Per the germline V gene, CDR1 is MNHNY and CDR2 is SVGAGI (reference sequence). As DNA, the CDR3 is TGTGCCAGCAGTCCGACTAGCGGGGACGAGCAGTACTTC. Translated, it gives CASSPTSGDEQYF.